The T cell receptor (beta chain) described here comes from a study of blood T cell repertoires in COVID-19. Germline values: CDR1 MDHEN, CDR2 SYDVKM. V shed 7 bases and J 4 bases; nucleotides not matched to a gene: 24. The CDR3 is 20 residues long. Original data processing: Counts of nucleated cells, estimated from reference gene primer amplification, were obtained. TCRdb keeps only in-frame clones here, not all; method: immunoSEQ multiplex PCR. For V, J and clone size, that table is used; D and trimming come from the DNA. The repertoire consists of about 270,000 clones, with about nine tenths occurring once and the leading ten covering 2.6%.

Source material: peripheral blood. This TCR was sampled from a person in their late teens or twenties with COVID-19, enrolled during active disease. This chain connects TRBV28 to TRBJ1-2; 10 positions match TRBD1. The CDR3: CASNPSGIRGTGDFGYGYTF. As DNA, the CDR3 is TGTGCCAGCAATCCTAGCGGGATACGCGGGACAGGGGATTTCGGCTATGGCTACACCTTC.